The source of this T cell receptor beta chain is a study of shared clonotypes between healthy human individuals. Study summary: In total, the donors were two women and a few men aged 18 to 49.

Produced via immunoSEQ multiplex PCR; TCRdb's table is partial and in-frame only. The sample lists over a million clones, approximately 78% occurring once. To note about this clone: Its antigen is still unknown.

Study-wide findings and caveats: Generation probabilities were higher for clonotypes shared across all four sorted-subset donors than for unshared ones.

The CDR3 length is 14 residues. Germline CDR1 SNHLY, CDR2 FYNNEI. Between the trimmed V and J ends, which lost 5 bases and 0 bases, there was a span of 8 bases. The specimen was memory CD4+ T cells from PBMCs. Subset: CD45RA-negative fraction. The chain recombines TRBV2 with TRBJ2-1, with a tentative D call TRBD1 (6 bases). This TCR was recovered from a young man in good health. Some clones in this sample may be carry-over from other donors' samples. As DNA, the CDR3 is TGTGCCAGCAGTACAGGGAGCTCCTACAATGAGCAGTTCTTC. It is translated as CASSTGSSYNEQFF.